Listed below are T cell receptor beta chains from one sample, sequenced in a study of shared clonotypes between healthy human individuals. Profiled with immunoSEQ multiplex PCR; TCRdb holds only in-frame clones, not every one. The sample yields 850,000 to 1,100,000 clones, 70% to 80% seen once. The source material was memory CD4+ T cells from PBMCs. Receptors were obtained from a man aged 18 to 35 in good health. Some clones in this sample may be carry-over from other donors' samples. Each CDR3 is given with its conserved first and last residue. The order of the fields is CDR3 length, J gene, clone size, D gene, V gene, CDR3 protein, CDR3 DNA. D genes are given only for firm matches. Not every row has a clone size; where given, it reads once, few, many or a size class.

len: 16; j_gene: TRBJ1-2; abundance: once; d_gene: -; v_gene: TRBV21-1; CDR3aa: CASSNNPRDRVDGYTF; CDR3nt: TGTGCCAGCAGCAACAACCCCCGGGACAGGGTGGATGGCTACACCTTC
len: 12; j_gene: TRBJ2-3; abundance: -; d_gene: -; v_gene: TRBV4-3; CDR3aa: CASSQAPDTQYF; CDR3nt: TGCGCCAGCAGCCAAGCCCCGGATACGCAGTATTTT
len: 14; j_gene: TRBJ2-2; abundance: -; d_gene: TRBD1; v_gene: TRBV10-3; CDR3aa: CAIGQGARAGELFF; CDR3nt: TGTGCCATCGGACAGGGGGCGCGGGCCGGGGAGCTGTTTTTT
len: 13; j_gene: TRBJ1-2; abundance: -; d_gene: TRBD1; v_gene: TRBV7-9; CDR3aa: CASSPDRLYGYTF; CDR3nt: TGTGCCAGCAGCCCGGACAGGCTCTATGGCTACACCTTC
len: 14; j_gene: TRBJ1-2; abundance: -; d_gene: -; v_gene: TRBV10-3; CDR3aa: CAISGPGLDYGYTF; CDR3nt: TGTGCCATCAGTGGTCCGGGTCTGGACTATGGCTACACCTTC
len: 11; j_gene: TRBJ2-7; abundance: -; d_gene: -; v_gene: TRBV20-1; CDR3aa: CSVPTGYEQYF; CDR3nt: TGCAGTGTTCCAACGGGGTACGAGCAGTACTTC
len: 13; j_gene: TRBJ2-1; abundance: once; d_gene: -; v_gene: TRBV4-3; CDR3aa: CASSSRTLGEQFF; CDR3nt: TGCGCCAGCAGCTCCAGGACTTTGGGTGAGCAGTTCTTC
len: 14; j_gene: TRBJ1-4; abundance: -; d_gene: -; v_gene: TRBV28; CDR3aa: CASSSTGPNEKLFF; CDR3nt: TGTGCCAGCAGTTCGACAGGTCCTAATGAAAAACTGTTTTTT
len: 14; j_gene: TRBJ1-3; abundance: -; d_gene: -; v_gene: TRBV11-2; CDR3aa: CASSLAGPGNTIYF; CDR3nt: TGTGCCAGCAGCTTAGCAGGGCCTGGAAACACCATATATTTT
len: 14; j_gene: TRBJ2-2; abundance: -; d_gene: TRBD1; v_gene: TRBV7-3; CDR3aa: CASSLRTGFGELFF; CDR3nt: TGTGCCAGCAGCCTACGGACAGGGTTCGGGGAGCTGTTTTTT
len: 15; j_gene: TRBJ1-1; abundance: few; d_gene: TRBD1; v_gene: TRBV14; CDR3aa: CASSQESGGRSQAFF; CDR3nt: TGTGCCAGCAGCCAAGAATCAGGGGGCCGGTCGCAAGCTTTCTTT
len: 14; j_gene: TRBJ2-5; abundance: -; d_gene: TRBD2; v_gene: TRBV6-6; CDR3aa: CASVPPTSGETQYF; CDR3nt: TGTGCCAGCGTCCCACCCACTAGCGGAGAGACCCAGTACTTC
len: 13; j_gene: TRBJ2-1; abundance: -; d_gene: -; v_gene: TRBV6-1; CDR3aa: CASSESRKDEQFF; CDR3nt: TGTGCCAGCAGTGAAAGTCGGAAGGATGAGCAGTTCTTC
len: 13; j_gene: TRBJ2-1; abundance: -; d_gene: -; v_gene: TRBV29-1; CDR3aa: CSVEGPRDGEQFF; CDR3nt: TGCAGCGTTGAAGGGCCCCGGGACGGTGAGCAGTTCTTC
len: 15; j_gene: TRBJ2-2; abundance: -; d_gene: TRBD2; v_gene: TRBV19; CDR3aa: CASSIGGRATGELFF; CDR3nt: TGTGCCAGTAGTATTGGCGGGAGGGCCACCGGGGAGCTGTTTTTT
len: 16; j_gene: TRBJ2-3; abundance: -; d_gene: -; v_gene: TRBV7-8; CDR3aa: CASSVEVRRGTDTQYF; CDR3nt: TGTGCCAGCAGCGTAGAGGTTCGGCGGGGCACAGATACGCAGTATTTT
len: 14; j_gene: TRBJ1-1; abundance: -; d_gene: -; v_gene: TRBV5-1; CDR3aa: CASSGTTGNTEAFF; CDR3nt: TGCGCCAGCAGCGGCACAACAGGGAACACTGAAGCTTTCTTT
len: 15; j_gene: TRBJ1-1; abundance: -; d_gene: -; v_gene: TRBV6-5; CDR3aa: CASSYSGQGRTEAFF; CDR3nt: TGTGCCAGCAGTTACTCAGGCCAGGGAAGGACTGAAGCTTTCTTT
len: 13; j_gene: TRBJ1-3; abundance: few; d_gene: -; v_gene: TRBV28; CDR3aa: CAGGTKFGNTIYF; CDR3nt: TGTGCCGGCGGCACGAAATTTGGAAACACCATATATTTT
len: 13; j_gene: TRBJ2-1; abundance: once; d_gene: -; v_gene: TRBV15; CDR3aa: CATSRDNGNEQFF; CDR3nt: TGTGCCACCAGCAGAGATAACGGCAATGAGCAGTTCTTC
len: 14; j_gene: TRBJ2-5; abundance: -; d_gene: -; v_gene: TRBV2; CDR3aa: CASSRFRAVETQYF; CDR3nt: TGTGCCAGCAGCAGATTCAGGGCCGTCGAGACCCAGTACTTC
len: 13; j_gene: TRBJ1-1; abundance: few; d_gene: -; v_gene: TRBV7-9; CDR3aa: CASSAQGGTEAFF; CDR3nt: TGTGCCAGCAGCGCCCAAGGGGGGACTGAAGCTTTCTTT
len: 16; j_gene: TRBJ1-4; abundance: -; d_gene: -; v_gene: TRBV5-1; CDR3aa: CASSPGSGIKDEKLFF; CDR3nt: TGCGCCAGCAGCCCGGGCTCCGGGATAAAGGATGAAAAACTGTTTTTT
len: 15; j_gene: TRBJ1-1; abundance: -; d_gene: -; v_gene: TRBV19; CDR3aa: CASRHGGTWNTEAFF; CDR3nt: TGTGCCAGTAGACATGGGGGGACCTGGAACACTGAAGCTTTCTTT
len: 14; j_gene: TRBJ2-7; abundance: -; d_gene: -; v_gene: TRBV28; CDR3aa: CASANPGAFYEQYF; CDR3nt: TGTGCCAGCGCGAATCCGGGAGCTTTCTACGAGCAGTACTTC
len: 15; j_gene: TRBJ2-7; abundance: once; d_gene: TRBD1; v_gene: TRBV18; CDR3aa: CASSPGQGGLYEQYF; CDR3nt: TGTGCCAGCTCACCGGGACAGGGGGGGCTCTACGAGCAGTACTTC
len: 16; j_gene: TRBJ2-5; abundance: few; d_gene: -; v_gene: TRBV6-5; CDR3aa: CASSSPHREGGETQYF; CDR3nt: TGTGCCAGCAGTTCCCCTCACAGGGAGGGGGGAGAGACCCAGTACTTC
len: 16; j_gene: TRBJ1-1; abundance: -; d_gene: -; v_gene: TRBV9; CDR3aa: CASSVGRVPGNTEAFF; CDR3nt: TGTGCCAGCAGCGTAGGCCGGGTGCCGGGGAACACTGAAGCTTTCTTT
len: 16; j_gene: TRBJ2-7; abundance: -; d_gene: -; v_gene: TRBV2; CDR3aa: CASSHLFGQRAYEQYF; CDR3nt: TGTGCCAGCAGTCACCTTTTTGGTCAGAGAGCCTACGAGCAGTACTTC
len: 14; j_gene: TRBJ1-2; abundance: -; d_gene: TRBD1; v_gene: TRBV7-9; CDR3aa: CASSSDREDYGYTF; CDR3nt: TGTGCCAGCAGCTCAGACAGGGAGGACTATGGCTACACCTTC
len: 14; j_gene: TRBJ1-1; abundance: -; d_gene: TRBD1; v_gene: TRBV7-2; CDR3aa: CASSPQGKGTEAFF; CDR3nt: TGTGCCAGCAGCCCACAGGGGAAGGGCACTGAAGCTTTCTTT
len: 16; j_gene: TRBJ1-5; abundance: -; d_gene: TRBD1; v_gene: TRBV2; CDR3aa: CASSGQGAFGNQPQHF; CDR3nt: TGTGCCAGCAGTGGGCAGGGGGCATTTGGCAATCAGCCCCAGCATTTT